This T cell receptor (beta chain) emerged from a study of cytomegalovirus exposure and HLA in healthy donors. The method was immunoSEQ multiplex PCR; TCRdb's version includes in-frame clones alone and lacks a portion of them. In the table there are roughly 280,000 clones, 80% to 90% of which are singletons. Trimming removed 3 bases from V and 6 bases from J; junction bases left unmatched: 8. The CDR3 has 15 residues. CDR1 and CDR2 from the germline V gene are LNHDA and SQIVND (reference sequence). Only one count was recorded for this clone. Sequencing used PBMCs. The chain couples TRBV19 to TRBJ1-1, with TRBD1 matching over 9 bases. This clonotype was sampled from a woman aged 18-29 years in good health and CMV-seronegative. CDR3 loop: CASSIWGTGRAEAFF. In DNA form, the CDR3 reads TGTGCCAGTAGTATTTGGGGGACAGGGAGGGCTGAAGCTTTCTTT.